This T cell receptor (beta chain) was retrieved from a study of blood T cell repertoires in COVID-19. The overall study: PBMCs, B-cell-depleted T cells, or T cells provided the cDNA or gDNA that made up the material.

Sequencing was performed with immunoSEQ multiplex PCR; in TCRdb, only in-frame clones are kept and a portion is missing. The profile shows about 220,000 clones, approximately 90% of them singletons. Germline V gene data show CDR1 as MNHEY and CDR2 as SVGAGI. Trimming cost V 8 bases and J 6 bases, with 16 bases left between them. This CDR3 has 13 amino acids. The source material was PBMCs or T cells enriched from blood (not recorded which). This TCR derives from a woman younger than 35 in a cohort exposed to, infected with or recovered from COVID-19 (not recorded which). The chain couples TRBV6-5 to TRBJ1-1; D not certain. CDR3 in DNA: TGTGCCAGCGAGGGTGGAGCTCCCGCTGAAGCTTTCTTT. It specifies CASEGGAPAEAFF.